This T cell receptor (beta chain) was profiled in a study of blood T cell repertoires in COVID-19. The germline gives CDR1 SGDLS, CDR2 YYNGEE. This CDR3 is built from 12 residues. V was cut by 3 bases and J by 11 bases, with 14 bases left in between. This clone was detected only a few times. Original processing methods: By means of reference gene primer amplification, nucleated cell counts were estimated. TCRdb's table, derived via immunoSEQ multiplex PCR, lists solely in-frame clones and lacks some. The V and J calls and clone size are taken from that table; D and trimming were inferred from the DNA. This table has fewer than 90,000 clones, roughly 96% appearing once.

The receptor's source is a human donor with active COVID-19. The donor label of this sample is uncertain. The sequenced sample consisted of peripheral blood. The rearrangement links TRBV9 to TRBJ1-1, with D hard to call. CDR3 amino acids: CASSGLGGWAFF. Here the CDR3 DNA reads TGTGCCAGCAGCGGCCTCGGAGGATGGGCTTTCTTT.